The subject of this entry is one TCR beta chain. Its target is unknown. These data are taken from a study of cytomegalovirus exposure and HLA in healthy donors. PCR used 60 Vbeta primers and 13 Jbeta primers. Authors' processing steps: Unique TCR beta chains numbered around 80 million in a later analysis, with roughly 10 million shared. Profiled with immunoSEQ multiplex PCR; TCRdb holds only in-frame clones, not every one. Clonal size and the V and J genes are those of that table, whereas D and trimming came from the DNA. The sample lists 100,000 to 150,000 clones, 70% to 80% occurring once. Findings of the study overall: Among the sequence variants, a highly shared cluster was likely an artifact of sequencing. In an earlier analysis, productive rearrangement rates for most beta V segments clustered near 87% or 30%. Specific recognition of CMV antigens was confirmed in vitro for a few chains (all CMV-associated).

The TCR originated in a human donor in good health. Input material: PBMCs.

CDR3 sequence: CASSDPYGYTF. The CDR3, as DNA: TGTGCCAGCAGTGACCCTTATGGCTACACCTTC. The rearrangement uses TRBV25-1 and TRBJ1-2, with D hard to call. The germline V gene encodes CDR1 MGHDK and CDR2 SYGVNS. V gave up 3 bases and J gave up 5 bases, with 4 bases separating them. The CDR3 runs to 11 residues.